The rows below give T cell receptor beta chains drawn from one sample of a study of blood T cell repertoires in COVID-19. Sequencing was performed with immunoSEQ multiplex PCR; in TCRdb, only in-frame clones are kept and a portion is missing. In the table there are about 200,000 clones, approximately 90% of which are singletons. Sequencing used peripheral blood. Receptor source: a human donor in a cohort sampled during active COVID-19. CDR3s include the opening cysteine and the closing phenylalanine or tryptophan. A D gene is named only where the DNA matches it firmly.

J: TRBJ2-1; D: TRBD2; length: 18; V: TRBV7-2; CDR3: CASSLAWSGGGSYNEQFF
J: TRBJ1-5; D: -; length: 16; V: TRBV5-8; CDR3: CASSLYVRGLDQPQHF
J: TRBJ2-1; D: TRBD2; length: 13; V: TRBV3-1/TRBV3-2; CDR3: CASGLAGGGEQFF
J: TRBJ1-2; D: -; length: 13; V: TRBV28; CDR3: CASTGRGSYGYTF
J: TRBJ1-3; D: -; length: 15; V: TRBV3-1/TRBV3-2; CDR3: CASSQPTGSGNTIYF
J: TRBJ1-2; D: TRBD1; length: 16; V: TRBV7-2; CDR3: CASSSGTGGGGVGYTF
J: TRBJ2-1; D: TRBD1; length: 15; V: TRBV5-5; CDR3: CASSLEGQGYNEQFF
J: TRBJ2-7; D: TRBD2; length: 17; V: TRBV14; CDR3: CASSQDLPGGPSFEQYF
J: TRBJ1-2; D: TRBD1; length: 11; V: TRBV29-1; CDR3: CSGRTGFGYTF
J: TRBJ2-2; D: -; length: 14; V: TRBV6-6; CDR3: CASSYSGGTGELFF
J: TRBJ1-1; D: TRBD1; length: 16; V: TRBV5-4; CDR3: CASSWSDRGAKTEAFF
J: TRBJ2-5; D: -; length: 14; V: TRBV25-1; CDR3: CASSASGIKETQYF